This note documents a single T cell receptor (beta chain) sequence. Its antigen is currently unknown. The record originates from a study of OX40 agonist ivuxolimab in advanced cancers. Whole-study findings and limits: Expanded clones belonging to CD8+ T cells outnumbered, on average, those of CD4+.

Data came from immunoSEQ multiplex PCR; TCRdb stores just in-frame clones and leaves some out. Of about 78,000 clones in the sample, approximately 80% were seen once. Per the germline V gene, CDR1 is SGDLS and CDR2 is YYNGEE. This CDR3 spans 18 amino acids. Unmatched junction bases numbered 14, after V lost 5 bases and J lost 4 bases. The sample was CD4+ or CD8+ T cells sorted from blood, taken in a trial of the OX40 agonist ivuxolimab. V gene TRBV9 combines with J gene TRBJ2-3, with TRBD2 matching 12 bases. The sequence was obtained from an adult with an advanced solid tumor such as melanoma, head and neck, liver or kidney cancer. CDR3 DNA sequence: TGTGCCAGCAGTCCGACCTCTAGACTAGCGGGAGTGGCAGATACGCAGTATTTT. This translates into CASSPTSRLAGVADTQYF.